The TCR beta chain described here comes from a study of beta chain features in type 1 diabetes (dated by TCRdb to 2017 to 2018). About the full investigation: Patients and healthy donors did not differ in mean age, gender distribution, total cell number or subset yield. A total of about 100 million sorted cells were examined across all samples, and RNA yield correlated strongly with the number of cells per subset. The study compared TCRB repertoires of sorted circulating CD4+ T cell subsets between recently diagnosed type 1 diabetes patients and matched healthy donors. Whereas all 28 donors provided naive and central memory subsets, regulatory and stem cell-like memory subsets were isolated from just 8 patients and about eight healthy donors.

All of the isolated RNA was reverse transcribed with the High Capacity cDNA Reverse Transcription Kit, so expressed TCRB transcripts were sequenced. Naive, central memory and regulatory T cell samples underwent deep immunoSEQ sequencing, averaging around 4 million total reads per sample. After sorted cells were lysed in RLT buffer, RNA was extracted with DNase-treated RNeasy Micro or Mini kits, with the choice depending on cell number. To prevent cross-contamination, each cell subset was processed individually, whereas patient and healthy donor samples were processed jointly. The immunoSEQ multiplex PCR was used to amplify TCRB sequences from cDNA, yielding 87-bp fragments that span the CDR3 region. Sequencing of the amplicons was done on the Illumina HiSeq platform. The published analysis was carried out like this. PCR bias was corrected computationally using synthetic template baselines, and reads within Hamming distance 2 were collapsed, with unmergeable singletons discarded. Reads were aligned to IMGT to assign V, D and J genes, CDR3 length, and insertions or deletions at six rearrangement sites. Within each subset, clonotype counts were normalized to the number of sorted cells before true diversity and Gini coefficients were calculated with the tcR R package. Repertoire sharing was quantified using the overlap coefficient calculated on TCRB nucleotide sequences. As a proxy for the pre-selection repertoire, out-of-frame TCRB sequences from naive cells were analyzed. TCRdb carries this immuneACCESS record with in-frame sequences only. Its versions omit some clonotypes, under half of them owing to an unresolved V gene in the studies checked, with the rest unexplained. V and J calls and clone size are as listed in that table; D and trimming were resolved from the DNA. The sample includes over 650,000 clones, with over 12% observed a single time. Of the sample, approximately 0.039% is held by the ten largest clones.

For this clone: The specificity of this receptor is unknown. No base quality information exists; no much larger clone differs at one position.

Each donor gave one peripheral blood draw, roughly 110 mL on average, collected into heparinised tubes. A BD FACSAria II and a panel including CD45RO, CCR7, CD25, CD127, CD95 and CD27 were used to sort naive, central memory, regulatory and stem cell-like memory CD4+ T cells. A purity above 95% was achieved for all sorted populations. PBMCs were isolated immediately by Lymphoprep density gradient centrifugation and stained directly without culture. So that batch effects would be minimized, each experiment stained and sorted samples in pairs, pairing one healthy donor with one patient. The research as a whole found: At VDJ recombination sites, patients with type 1 diabetes made fewer insertions and deleted more nucleotides, a pattern implying thymic rearrangement abnormalities. Type 1 diabetes patients showed a moderate but significant shortening of TCRB CDR3 length in all four CD4+ subsets. Because the HLA sub-analyses included only small numbers of individuals, any influence of HLA type on TCRB rearrangement was left unresolved. Naive, central memory and regulatory TCRB repertoires appeared to be more similar among patients than among healthy donors. Because cDNA rather than genomic DNA was sequenced, highly expressing activated cells could have been over-represented, although no difference in activation and CD3 levels was found between groups. Shorter templates might be favored by PCR, yet because patient and control samples were amplified and corrected together, any such skew would affect both groups equally.

Taken from cysteine to phenylalanine, the CDR3 has 15 residues. Only CDR3 DNA remains: 45 bases, in frame from the first base. V sheds 2 bases and J sheds 2 bases, leaving 10 bases between their ends. CDR1 and CDR2, looked up from the germline V gene, are SGHAT and FQNNGV. This TCR came from a man between 18 and 29 years old with type 1 diabetes. Sequencing was done on a sample of naive CD4+ T cells from blood. The sample's cell subset or site label is to be understood as: true naive CD4+ T cells. The sequence joins TRBV11-2 to TRBJ2-1; the D gene is not confidently resolved. The DNA sequence is TGTGCCAGCAGCTTACGTAGCACTACCTACAATGAGCAGTTCTTC. Translated, it gives CASSLRSTTYNEQFF.